This T cell receptor beta chain is drawn from a study of T cell repertoires in cytomegalovirus infection (dated by TCRdb to between 2017 and 2020). Study-level background: Recently identified HLA-C-restricted CMV epitopes, whose presentation resists viral immunomodulation, were targeted by peptide stimulations together with well-studied HLA-B-restricted epitopes. Because public TCR beta signatures pointed to carriage of CMV infection together with the matching HLA type, the HLA type of each donor mattered for the analysis. Results and caveats for the whole study, not just this receptor: The ex vivo response was dominated by HLA-C-restricted CMV-specific TCR beta clonotypes, which also provided the single most frequent clonotype in two of eight donors. In both this cohort and an independent cohort of over 350 donors, the cumulative frequency of public TCR beta family members distinguished carriers of CMV infection plus the relevant HLA type.

Sequencing was carried out with an Illumina HiSeq 1500. Through fastp at Q25 and MiXCR, TCRdb rebuilt clones from the public reads, retaining in-frame beta chains. For every CDR3 protein sequence, its rows merge into one entry that carries the most common genes and DNA. The sample records 230,000 or so distinct CDR3 sequences, less than 50% of which are singletons. The ten largest clones capture approximately 60% of the sample. V is reduced by 8 bases and J by 0 bases, leaving a spacing of 8 bases between them. The CDR3 runs 12 amino acids, cysteine and phenylalanine included. The CDR3 DNA has 36 bases and is translated from base 1. From a lookup of the germline V gene (reference sequence), CDR1 and CDR2 are MNHEY and SMNVEV. In light of the paper, this sample's treatment or condition label describes: in vitro stimulation with specific CMV peptide epitopes to enrich CMV-specific T cells. This clonotype was picked up a small number of times. No antigen is known for it. One base away there is no much larger clone; base qualities are not given.

The sequence is built from TRBV27 and TRBJ2-7, with no reliable assignment of the D segment. This TCR was sampled from a human donor in good health (CMV status not recorded). Some clones in this sample may be carry-over from other donors' samples. The sequencing here drew on CD8+ T cells from cultured PBMCs, taken from culture after CMV antigen stimulation. The DNA sequence is given as TGTGCCAGCGGTGGAGTCTCCTACGAGCAGTACTTC. Translated, it gives CASGGVSYEQYF.